This TCR beta chain was captured by sequencing in a study of graft-versus-host responses after intestinal transplantation. On the study more broadly: The recipients all started with anti-thymocyte globulin induction and then took tacrolimus and steroids for around three years.

About this clone itself: Its antigen is unidentified.

Profiling relied on immunoSEQ multiplex PCR, and the TCRdb table lists in-frame clones only, not all of them. The sample includes more than 65,000 clones, roughly 91% of them seen just once. Germline assignment: CDR1 MDHEN and CDR2 SYDVKM. V lost 5 bases and J lost 1, with 5 bases in between. This CDR3 region has 13 residues. The V gene is TRBV28, the J gene TRBJ2-2, with D hard to call. Sample: unstimulated CD4+ T cells sorted from spleen or lymph node cells, taken before intestinal transplant. This TCR was sampled from a human donor who received an intestinal transplant. CDR3 coding DNA: TGTGCCAGCAGTCCGCGGAACACCGGGGAGCTGTTTTTT. Translated: CASSPRNTGELFF.